Sequencing of this T cell receptor (beta chain) was carried out in a study of post-analysis software for immune sequencing data. Unique-molecular-identifier-tagged TCR beta cDNA libraries were used. MiXCR, run by TCRdb on the PCR reads, gives a single entry per CDR3 protein. The sample yields roughly 870,000 distinct CDR3 sequences, approximately 53% seen once. Study-wide points: Patients carried roughly five TRBV segments more frequently than controls did, and TRBV5-6, TRBV5-1 and TRBV20-1 were among them.

Looked up from germline, CDR1 is SGHVS and CDR2 is FQNEAQ. There are 13 residues in the CDR3. The germline V and J ends were trimmed by 3 bases and 5 bases, with 11 bases remaining between them. On this clonotype: As yet, its antigen is unknown.

This clonotype was sampled from a girl aged 10-17 years with multiple sclerosis. The chain couples TRBV7-8 to TRBJ2-7; tentatively, D is TRBD2 (6 bases). The sequenced sample consisted of blood. CDR3 DNA sequence: TGTGCCAGCAGCTTGGGGGGTGCGGACGAGCAGTACTTC. Translation: CASSLGGADEQYF.